This T cell receptor beta chain stems from a study of T-cell memory formation after mild COVID-19. Study-level findings and limits: Cross-reactive memory seemingly joined, as some responding clones were found in pre-infection memory. Whether second-wave clones peaking at day 37 were SARS-CoV-2 specific went unconfirmed. A balance of CD4 and CD8 characterized clones contracting day 15 to 85, whereas later expanders leaned CD4+.

This CDR3 contains 11 residues. Per germline, CDR1 DFQATT and CDR2 SNEGSKA (reference sequence). V lost 3 bases to trimming and J lost 6 bases, with 9 bases between them. From 5'RACE with constant-segment primers came TCR alpha and TCR beta cDNA libraries that carried sample barcodes and UMIs. TCRdb processed the 5' RACE reads anew with MiXCR; each CDR3 protein has one entry. The sample yields some 200,000 distinct CDR3 sequences, around 9.1% seen once. This clonotype appeared many times. As yet, its antigen is unknown. The source material was PBMCs or a T cell subset sorted from them (not recorded which). V and J are TRBV20-1 and TRBJ2-7; no clear D gene. This clonotype originated in a man between 18 and 35 years old who had mild COVID-19 (a few samples of this study predate the infection). Cell type and time point are not known. The CDR3 DNA sequence: TGCAGTGCTAGGTCTGGGTTCGAGCAGTACGTC. As protein: CSARSGFEQYV.